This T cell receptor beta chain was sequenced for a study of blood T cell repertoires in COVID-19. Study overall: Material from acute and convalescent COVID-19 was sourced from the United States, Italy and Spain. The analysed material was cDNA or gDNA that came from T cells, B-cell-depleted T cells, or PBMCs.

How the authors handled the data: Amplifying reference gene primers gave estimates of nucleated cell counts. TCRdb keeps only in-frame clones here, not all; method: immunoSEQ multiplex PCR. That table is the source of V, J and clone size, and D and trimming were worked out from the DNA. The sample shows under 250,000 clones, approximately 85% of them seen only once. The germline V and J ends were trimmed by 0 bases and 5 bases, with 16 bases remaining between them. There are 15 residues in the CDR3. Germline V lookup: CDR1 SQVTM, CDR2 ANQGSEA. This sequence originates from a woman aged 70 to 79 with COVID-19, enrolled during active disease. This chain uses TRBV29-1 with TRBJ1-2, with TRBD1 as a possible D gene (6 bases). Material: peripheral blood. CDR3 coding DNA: TGCAGCGTTGAAGATCCACAGGGTAAATCATATGGCTACACCTTC. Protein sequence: CSVEDPQGKSYGYTF.